The clone carrying this T cell receptor beta chain was seen a handful of times. These data come from a study of blood T cell repertoires in COVID-19. Across the study: COVID-19 samples, acute and convalescent, were from the United States, Italy and Spain. T cells, B-cell-depleted T cells, or PBMCs provided the cDNA or gDNA that served as material.

Under the authors' procedure: Reference gene primer amplification in the assay estimated nucleated cell counts. Produced via immunoSEQ multiplex PCR; TCRdb's table is partial and in-frame only. The V and J calls and clone size are taken from that table; D and trimming were inferred from the DNA. Of roughly 230,000 clones in the sample, approximately 81% are singletons; the top ten hold approximately 7.9%. Sequenced material: peripheral blood. This TCR derives from a woman of 80 years or more with acute or convalescent COVID-19.

CDR3 protein: CGTGGNTEAFF. CDR3 coding DNA: TGCGGAACAGGGGGGAACACTGAAGCTTTCTTT. The chain combines TRBV20-1 with TRBJ1-1, with TRBD1 matching over 8 bases. This CDR3 has 11 amino acids. CDR1 DFQATT and CDR2 SNEGSKA come from the germline V gene (reference sequence).